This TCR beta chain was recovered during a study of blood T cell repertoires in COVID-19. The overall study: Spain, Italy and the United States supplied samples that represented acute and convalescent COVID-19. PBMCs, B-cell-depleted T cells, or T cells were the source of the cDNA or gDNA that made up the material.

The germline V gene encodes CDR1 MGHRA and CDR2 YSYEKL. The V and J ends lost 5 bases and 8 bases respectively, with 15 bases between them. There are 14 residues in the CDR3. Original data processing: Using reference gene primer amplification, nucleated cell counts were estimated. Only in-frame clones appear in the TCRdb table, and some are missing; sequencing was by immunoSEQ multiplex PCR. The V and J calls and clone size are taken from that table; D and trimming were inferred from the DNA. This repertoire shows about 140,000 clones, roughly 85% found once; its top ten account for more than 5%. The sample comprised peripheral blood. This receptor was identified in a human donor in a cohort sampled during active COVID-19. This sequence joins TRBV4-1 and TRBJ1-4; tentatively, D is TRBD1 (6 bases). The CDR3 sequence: CASSAGALGEKLFF. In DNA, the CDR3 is TGCGCCAGCAGCGCAGGGGCATTAGGGGAAAAACTGTTTTTT.